This entry features one T cell receptor (beta chain) sequence. This clone was detected only a few times. Its antigen specificity is not known. One base away there is no much larger clone; base qualities are not given. Cut back by 5 bases and 0 bases, the V and J ends lie 14 bases apart. CDR1 and CDR2, looked up from the germline V gene (reference sequence), are LNHDA and SQIVND. The CDR3 contains 16 residues, cysteine and phenylalanine counted. Only the CDR3 DNA stays, 48 bases, in frame from base 1. Libraries were constructed by the immunoSEQ multiplex PCR assay. As stored in TCRdb, this immuneACCESS dataset retains in-frame rearrangements with V and J assigned. A fraction of the clones does not appear; measured against another copy, unresolved V genes explain less than half of the discrepancy, and the remainder lacks a known reason. The sample yields roughly 150,000 clones; about nine tenths were counted once. 4% to 5.5% of the sample comes from the top ten.

The sample belongs to a study of control samples from healthy donors and cancer patients (dated by TCRdb to between 2020 and 2021). The chain is made from TRBV19 and TRBJ1-5, with no confident D gene call. Source material: blood. This TCR came from a man in his thirties or forties in good health. The DNA sequence follows: TGTGCCAGTAGTCCCGATGGGAAGCATAGCAATCAGCCCCAGCATTTT. Its protein is CASSPDGKHSNQPQHF.